Sequencing of this TCR beta chain was carried out in a study of T cells in localized non-small cell lung cancer (dated by TCRdb to 2020 to 2021). About the full investigation: The study examined T cell repertoires in approximately 240 patients with early-stage NSCLC and compared tumors with uninvolved tumor-adjacent lungs. The cohort consisted of under 300 treatment-naive NSCLC patients whose localized lung tumors had been resected. Of the NSCLC patients, 129 were male and approximately 110 were female, and the mean age was approximately 66 years. The paper's findings and limits, for the study overall: A median of 57 of the top 100 tumor clones turned up in the paired uninvolved adjacent lung, and 28 of those clones also ranked among the top 100 of that same adjacent lung. Multi-region tumor sequencing was not performed, so intratumor heterogeneity could not be excluded. Because the study design was exploratory, TCR variables were selected using unadjusted p-values without false-discovery rate correction. The highest T cell clonality was observed in uninvolved tumor-adjacent lung, where clonality exceeded that of tumor, suggesting that antigenic responses were more focused in uninvolved tumor-adjacent lung. Longer overall survival was associated with higher T cell density in blood, whereas shorter survival was associated with higher clonality in adjacent lung.

This clone was counted a few times. Its target antigen remains unknown. No much larger clone exists at a distance of one base, and base qualities are not known. Uninvolved adjacent lung was obtained at least 2 cm from the tumor margin, and the absence of atypia was confirmed by two independent pathologists. At diagnosis, tumor, uninvolved tumor-adjacent lung and peripheral blood were collected and then preserved as a mix of FFPE and fresh-frozen material. The immunoSEQ Assay was used to sequence TCR beta CDR3 regions from DNA. Per the source publication's procedure: To compute T cell density, TCR beta template counts were normalized to usable DNA, which was estimated by amplifying housekeeping genes. The preseqR package was used to estimate richness by extrapolating to 400,000 templates for PBMC samples and to 120,000 templates for tissue samples. Clonality was defined as one minus Pielou's evenness. To identify tissue-enriched TCRs, differential abundance testing was run on productive amino-acid clonotypes with a minimum total count of 5 and an alpha of 0.1. The Jaccard Index and the Morisita Overlap Index were used to measure how much the repertoires overlapped between compartments. GLIPH grouped TCR beta CDR3s together with public tetramer-defined viral CDR3s, and a viral motif had to include at least three viral sequences and also show V-gene enrichment. Entries here come from immuneACCESS through TCRdb and include only in-frame sequences with V and J called. Some clones fail to appear in such tables; in the studies checked, an unresolved V gene covers under half of the shortfall, and the cause of the remainder is unknown. The V and J calls and clone size were taken over from that table, and D and trimming were inferred from the DNA. The sample includes some 1,800 clones, with about 25% observed a single time. The ten most abundant clones make up around 9.8% of the sample.

Spanning cysteine to phenylalanine, the CDR3 consists of 17 amino acids. Solely the CDR3 DNA is kept, with 51 bases framed from the first base. The V and J ends are trimmed by 2 bases and 0 bases, leaving 19 bases between them. Per the germline V gene (reference sequence), GTSNPN is the CDR1 and SVGIG is the CDR2. The TCR comes from a male donor aged 60 or over with stage I lung adenocarcinoma. The sequence links TRBV30 to TRBJ1-1, with the D gene not clear enough to name. Sample: normal lung tissue next to the tumor, taken before any cancer treatment. The CDR3 in this case is CAWSRETQTQMNTEAFF. The DNA reads as follows: TGTGCCTGGAGTCGAGAAACGCAAACCCAGATGAACACTGAAGCTTTCTTT.